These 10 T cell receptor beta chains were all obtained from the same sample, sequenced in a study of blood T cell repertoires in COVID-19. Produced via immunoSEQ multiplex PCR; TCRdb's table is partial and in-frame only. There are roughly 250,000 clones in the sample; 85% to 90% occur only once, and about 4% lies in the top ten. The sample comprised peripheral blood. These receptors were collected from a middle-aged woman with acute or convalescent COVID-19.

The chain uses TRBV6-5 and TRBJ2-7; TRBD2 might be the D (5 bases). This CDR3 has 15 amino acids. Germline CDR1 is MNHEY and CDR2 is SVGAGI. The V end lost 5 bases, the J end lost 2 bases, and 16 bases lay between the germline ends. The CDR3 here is CASSRGSFETYEQYV. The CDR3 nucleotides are TGTGCCAGCAGTCGGGGTTCCTTTGAGACCTACGAGCAGTACGTC.

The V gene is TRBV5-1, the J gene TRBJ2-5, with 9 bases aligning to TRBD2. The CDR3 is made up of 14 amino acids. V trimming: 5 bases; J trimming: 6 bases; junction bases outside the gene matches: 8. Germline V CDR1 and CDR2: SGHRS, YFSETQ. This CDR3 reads CASRAGTSSQTQYF. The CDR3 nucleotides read TGCGCCAGCAGAGCCGGGACTAGCAGCCAGACCCAGTACTTC.

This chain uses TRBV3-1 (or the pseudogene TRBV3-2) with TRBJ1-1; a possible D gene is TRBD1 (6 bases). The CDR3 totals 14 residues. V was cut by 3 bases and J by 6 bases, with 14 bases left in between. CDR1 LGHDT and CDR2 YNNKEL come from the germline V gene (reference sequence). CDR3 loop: CASSHAADRPEAFF. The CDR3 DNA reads TGTGCCAGCAGCCATGCGGCTGACAGGCCTGAAGCTTTCTTT.

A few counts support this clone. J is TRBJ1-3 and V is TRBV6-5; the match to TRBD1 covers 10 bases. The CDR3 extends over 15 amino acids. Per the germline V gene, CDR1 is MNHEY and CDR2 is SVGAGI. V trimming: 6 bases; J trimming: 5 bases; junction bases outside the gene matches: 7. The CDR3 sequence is CASRMSGQGRNTIYF. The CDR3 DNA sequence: TGTGCCAGCAGAATGTCGGGACAGGGGAGAAACACCATATATTTT.

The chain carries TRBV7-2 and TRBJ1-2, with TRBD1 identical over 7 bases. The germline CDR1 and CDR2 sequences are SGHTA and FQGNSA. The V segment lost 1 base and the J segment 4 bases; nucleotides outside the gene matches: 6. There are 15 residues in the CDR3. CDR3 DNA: TGTGCCAGCAGCTTAGACAGGGGAGTAGGCTATGGCTACACCTTC. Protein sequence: CASSLDRGVGYGYTF.

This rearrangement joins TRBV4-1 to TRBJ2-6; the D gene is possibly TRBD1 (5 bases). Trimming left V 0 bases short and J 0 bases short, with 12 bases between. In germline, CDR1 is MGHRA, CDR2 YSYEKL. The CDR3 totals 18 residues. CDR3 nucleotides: TGCGCCAGCAGCCAAGAAGGGGCCGACGACTCTGGGGCCAACGTCCTGACTTTC. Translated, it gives CASSQEGADDSGANVLTF.

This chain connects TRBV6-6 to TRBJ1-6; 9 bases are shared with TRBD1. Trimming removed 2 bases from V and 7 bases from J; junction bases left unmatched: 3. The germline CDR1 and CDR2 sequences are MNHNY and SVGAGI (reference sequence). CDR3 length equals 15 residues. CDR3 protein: CASSYGDRVNSPLHF. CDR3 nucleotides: TGTGCCAGCAGTTACGGGGACAGGGTGAATTCACCCCTCCACTTT.

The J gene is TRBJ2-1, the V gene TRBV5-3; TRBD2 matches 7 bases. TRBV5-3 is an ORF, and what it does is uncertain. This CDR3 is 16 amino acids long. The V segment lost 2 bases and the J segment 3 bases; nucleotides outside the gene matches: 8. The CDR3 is CARSFRTRDCYNEQFF. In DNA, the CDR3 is TGTGCCAGAAGCTTCAGGACTAGAGATTGCTACAATGAGCAGTTCTTC.

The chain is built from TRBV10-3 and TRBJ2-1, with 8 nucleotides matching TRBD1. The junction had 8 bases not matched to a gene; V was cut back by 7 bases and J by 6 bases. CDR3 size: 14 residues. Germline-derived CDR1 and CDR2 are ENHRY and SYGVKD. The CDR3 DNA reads TGTGCCATCACCGACAGGGGTAGGGTCAATGAGCAGTTCTTC. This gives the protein CAITDRGRVNEQFF.

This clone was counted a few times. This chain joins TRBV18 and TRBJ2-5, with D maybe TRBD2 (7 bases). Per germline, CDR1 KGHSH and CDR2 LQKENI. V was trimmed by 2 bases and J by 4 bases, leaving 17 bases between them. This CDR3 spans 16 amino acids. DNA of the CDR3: TGTGCCAGCTCACCAAATCGGGCGGGGGCCGGAGAGACCCAGTACTTC. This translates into CASSPNRAGAGETQYF. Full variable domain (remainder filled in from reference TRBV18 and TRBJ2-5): NAGVMQNPRHLVRRRGQEARLRCSPMKGHSHVYWYRQLPEEGLKFMVYLQKENIIDESGMPKERFSAEFPKEGPSILRIQQVVRGDSAAYFCASSPNRAGAGETQYFGPGTRLLVL.